Listed here are 26 T cell receptor beta chains from one sample, sequenced in a study of early T cells in non-severe SARS-CoV-2 infection. TCRdb called the 5' RACE reads again in MiXCR, with one record for every CDR3 protein. The table includes 80,000 or so distinct CDR3 sequences, approximately 12% detected once. The sequenced sample was whole blood. These receptors came from an adult who was a healthcare worker with PCR-confirmed SARS-CoV-2 infection or an uninfected control (not recorded which).

This chain joins TRBV19 and TRBJ2-5; 11 bases are a match to TRBD2. The V segment lost 2 bases and the J segment 0 bases; nucleotides outside the gene matches: 26. CDR1 LNHDA and CDR2 SQIVND come from the germline V gene (reference sequence). This CDR3 spans 24 amino acids. This CDR3 is CASSIRPSDSRDSGRGRDQETQYF. Here the CDR3 DNA reads TGTGCCAGTAGTATACGTCCTTCAGACTCCCGGGATAGCGGGAGGGGAAGGGACCAAGAGACCCAGTACTTC.

This clonotype has more than one count but fewer than ten. This chain uses TRBV29-1 with TRBJ2-7; the D is unclear. The CDR3 covers 13 residues. Germline-derived CDR1 and CDR2 are SQVTM and ANQGSEA. V lost 5 bases and J lost 4, with 15 bases in between. CDR3 region: CSVSREQTYEQYF. The CDR3 DNA sequence: TGCAGCGTTTCCCGCGAGCAGACTTACGAGCAGTACTTC.

J is TRBJ2-5 and V is TRBV5-8, with 12 nucleotides matching TRBD1. Germline values: CDR1 SGHTS, CDR2 YDEGEE. V trimming: 4 bases; J trimming: 4 bases; junction bases outside the gene matches: 5. The CDR3 loop spans 15 amino acids. This CDR3 reads CASSPGTGGRETQYF. The CDR3 DNA sequence: TGTGCCAGCAGCCCCGGGACAGGGGGCCGAGAGACCCAGTACTTC.

At least ten counts were recorded for this clonotype. V usage is TRBV28 and J usage is TRBJ1-2, with no clear D. This CDR3 has 14 amino acids. CDR1 and CDR2 (germline): MDHEN, SYDVKM. Trimming cost V 6 bases and J 2 bases, with 13 bases left between them. The CDR3: CASSRPDGNYGYTF. DNA of the CDR3: TGTGCCAGCAGCCGCCCGGACGGCAACTATGGCTACACCTTC.

As to this clonotype: Germline and junction disagree at one end, which may indicate a read error. The J gene is TRBJ2-1, the V gene TRBV20-1; D might be TRBD1 or TRBD2, each matching 5 bases. The CDR3 totals 14 residues. Germline CDR1 reads DFQATT; CDR2 reads SNEGSKA (reference sequence). For the CDR3, the DNA is TGCATTGCTAGGAGAGGTGGTCCGGGGACGGAGCAGTTCTTC. Residues: CIARRGGPGTEQFF.

This chain uses TRBV5-1 with TRBJ1-5, with 7 positions matching TRBD1. Germline V lookup: CDR1 SGHRS, CDR2 YFSETQ. The CDR3 is 15 amino acids. The V segment lost 4 bases and the J segment 3 bases; nucleotides outside the gene matches: 7. The CDR3 protein is CASSPGTEPNQPQHF. The CDR3 DNA reads TGCGCCAGCAGCCCCGGGACAGAACCCAATCAGCCCCAGCATTTT.

This clonotype has ten or more counts. The V and J genes are TRBV11-2 and TRBJ2-1; 7 nucleotides match TRBD2. This CDR3 has 13 residues. Trimming cost V 5 bases and J 9 bases; bases outside gene matches: 7. Germline V gene data show CDR1 as SGHAT and CDR2 as FQNNGV. The CDR3 DNA reads TGTGCCAGCAGCCTTGGACTAGAAAGTGAGCAGTTCTTC. Encoded protein: CASSLGLESEQFF.

This chain connects TRBV7-2 to TRBJ1-5; the D gene is possibly TRBD1 (6 bases). CDR1 is SGHTA and CDR2 is FQGNSA in the germline V gene. V gave up 2 bases and J gave up 2 bases, with 10 bases separating them. The length of the CDR3 is 15 residues. The DNA for the CDR3 is TGTGCCAGCAGCTTAAGGGGGAATGGCAATCAGCCCCAGCATTTT. Encoded protein: CASSLRGNGNQPQHF.

This chain joins TRBV24-1 and TRBJ1-5; 9 nucleotides align to TRBD1. J lost 0 bases, V lost 5 bases, and 4 bases had no gene match. Germline CDR1 reads KGHDR; CDR2 reads SFDVKD. The CDR3 runs to 16 residues. CDR3 in amino acids: CATSAGTGFSNQPQHF. Here the CDR3 DNA reads TGTGCCACCAGTGCCGGGACAGGGTTTAGCAATCAGCCCCAGCATTTT.

The sample holds many counts of this clonotype. This chain uses TRBV12-3 or TRBV12-4 with TRBJ1-3; D gene uncertain. The V end was cut by 6 bases, the J end by 0 bases, with 12 bases between. The CDR3 totals 15 residues. CDR3 in DNA: TGTGCCAGCAGGCCCTACATGAGCTCTGGAAACACCATATATTTT. Protein: CASRPYMSSGNTIYF.

V is TRBV5-5 and J is TRBJ1-5; D unclear. The CDR3 loop spans 15 amino acids. V lost 0 bases, J lost 0 bases, and 7 bases lay in between. Germline V gene data show CDR1 as SGHKS and CDR2 as YYEKEE (reference sequence). CDR3 coding DNA: TGTGCCAGCAGCTTGGCCAGTTATAGCAATCAGCCCCAGCATTTT. The encoded protein is CASSLASYSNQPQHF.

This clonotype appeared a few times. V gene TRBV29-1 combines with J gene TRBJ1-1; 9 bases align to TRBD1. Germline assignment: CDR1 SQVTM and CDR2 ANQGSEA. With 6 bases clipped from V and 1 base from J, the junction kept 9 bases outside the gene matches. This CDR3 is 15 amino acids long. As DNA, the CDR3 is TGCAGCGTACGTGACAGGGGGGATTGGAACACTGAAGCTTTCTTT. Its protein is CSVRDRGDWNTEAFF.

This clonotype was found a few times. The chain joins TRBV5-1 to TRBJ2-7; D is ambiguous. The CDR3 contains 14 residues. Trimming removed 0 bases from V and 2 bases from J, with 9 bases in between. Germline CDR1 reads SGHRS; CDR2 reads YFSETQ. The CDR3 DNA reads TGCGCCAGCAGCTTGGCCGCGGAGACCTACGAGCAGTACTTC. Its protein is CASSLAAETYEQYF. The full variable domain, rest sourced from reference TRBV5-1 and TRBJ2-7, is KAGVTQTPRYLIKTRGQQVTLSCSPISGHRSVSWYQQTPGQGLQFLFEYFSETQRNKGNFPGRFSGRQFSNSRSEMNVSTLELGDSALYLCASSLAAETYEQYFGPGTRLTVT.

J is TRBJ2-2 and V is TRBV5-4; unclear D gene. Germline values: CDR1 SGHNT, CDR2 YYREEE (reference sequence). Trimming removed 0 bases at V and 2 bases at J, with 11 bases between. The CDR3 is 16 residues long. CDR3 amino acids: CASSLAGNRNTGELFF. DNA for the CDR3: TGTGCCAGCAGCTTGGCCGGTAACAGAAACACCGGGGAGCTGTTTTTT.

The V and J genes are TRBV28 and TRBJ1-2; 7 nucleotides align to TRBD1. Germline values: CDR1 MDHEN, CDR2 SYDVKM. The trim removed 6 bases at V and 5 bases at J, leaving 12 bases unmatched. This CDR3 is 15 amino acids long. CDR3 residues: CASSLGKGARYGYTF. The CDR3, as DNA: TGTGCCAGCAGCCTTGGCAAGGGGGCGAGATATGGCTACACCTTC.

This clonotype was detected many times. V usage is TRBV28 and J usage is TRBJ2-3, with D maybe TRBD2 (6 bases). Trimming shortened V by 5 bases and J by 1 base, and 13 bases separated the two germline ends. This CDR3 spans 15 amino acids. Germline V lookup: CDR1 MDHEN, CDR2 SYDVKM. CDR3 DNA sequence: TGTGCCAGCAGTCTAATAGCGGTACGCACAGATACGCAGTATTTT. Protein: CASSLIAVRTDTQYF.

This clonotype was recorded at least ten times. The chain recombines TRBV7-6 with TRBJ2-3; TRBD2 agrees at 7 bases. This CDR3 is built from 15 residues. Germline V lookup: CDR1 SGHVS, CDR2 FNYEAQ. Trimming at V came to 4 bases and at J to 2 bases, leaving 6 bases not matched to a gene. The CDR3 spells CASSSTSEPTDTQYF. The CDR3 DNA follows: TGTGCCAGCAGCTCCACTAGCGAGCCCACAGATACGCAGTATTTT.

This clonotype has only a few counts. This chain uses TRBV28 with TRBJ2-7; D is undetermined. CDR1 is MDHEN and CDR2 is SYDVKM in the germline V gene. The CDR3 runs 14 residues. V was clipped by 10 bases and J by 10 bases, with 26 bases between them. The CDR3 bases are TGTGCCACCCAGGCCGATTGGGTTTGGCCGCAACAGTACTTC. It encodes CATQADWVWPQQYF.

The table lists this clonotype with many counts. The gene calls are TRBV7-2 and TRBJ2-7; D gene unclear. The CDR3 consists of 14 residues. CDR1 is SGHTA and CDR2 is FQGNSA in the germline V gene. V lost 1 base and J lost 4, with 11 bases in between. The CDR3 nucleotides read TGTGCCAGCAGCTTAGTTGAGCTTGGTTACGAGCAGTACTTC. Amino acids: CASSLVELGYEQYF.

Comment on this clonotype: Since a much larger clone is just one base distant, this may be a read error. CDR3 DNA: TGTGCCAGCAGTTCCTGGACTGGCGGGAACAATGAGCAGTTCTTC. As protein: CASSSWTGGNNEQFF. The J gene is TRBJ2-1, the V gene TRBV27; D might be TRBD2 (6 bases). Trimming removed 4 bases from V and 5 bases from J, with 15 bases in between. The CDR3 spans 15 residues. Germline V lookup: CDR1 MNHEY, CDR2 SMNVEV (reference sequence).

The CDR3 here is CASSPRFEGKTQYF. DNA for the CDR3: TGTGCCAGCAGCCCCCGCTTCGAAGGAAAGACCCAGTACTTC. The genes are TRBV7-9 and TRBJ2-5; D is unresolved. The germline V and J ends were trimmed by 5 bases and 6 bases, with 16 bases remaining between them. This CDR3 spans 14 amino acids. CDR1 SEHNR and CDR2 FQNEAQ come from the germline V gene (reference sequence).

This clonotype appeared many times. The rearrangement links TRBV5-4 to TRBJ1-5, with D uncertain. In germline, CDR1 is SGHNT, CDR2 YYREEE (reference sequence). The ends were cut back, 1 base at V and 4 bases at J, with 9 bases in the middle. This CDR3 comprises 14 residues. The CDR3 protein is CASSLKGSNQPQHF. In nucleotides, the CDR3 is TGTGCCAGCAGCTTGAAGGGTTCAAATCAGCCCCAGCATTTT.

This chain links TRBV5-1 with TRBJ2-1; D unresolved. Deletions cut 0 bases from V and 7 bases from J, with 8 bases between. Germline V gene sequence: CDR1 SGHRS, CDR2 YFSETQ. This CDR3 region has 13 residues. The CDR3 DNA reads as TGCGCCAGCAGCTTGGAGCTTGCGAATGAGCAGTTCTTC. This encodes CASSLELANEQFF. Full variable domain (outside the CDR3, taken from reference TRBV5-1 and TRBJ2-1): KAGVTQTPRYLIKTRGQQVTLSCSPISGHRSVSWYQQTPGQGLQFLFEYFSETQRNKGNFPGRFSGRQFSNSRSEMNVSTLELGDSALYLCASSLELANEQFFGPGTRLTVL.

This clonotype was detected ten times or more. This chain connects TRBV28 to TRBJ1-2; TRBD1 matches at 7 bases. CDR3 length: 14 residues. The trim removed 3 bases at V and 5 bases at J, leaving 6 bases unmatched. Looked up from germline, CDR1 is MDHEN and CDR2 is SYDVKM. The CDR3 reads CASSFGDRAYGYTF. The CDR3 coding sequence is TGTGCCAGCAGTTTTGGGGACAGAGCATATGGCTACACCTTC.

There are many counts of this clonotype. V and J are TRBV2 and TRBJ2-7, with D possibly TRBD1 on 6 matching bases. V lost 7 bases and J lost 1, with 8 bases in between. This CDR3 comprises 12 residues. The germline gives CDR1 SNHLY, CDR2 FYNNEI. DNA for the CDR3: TGTGCCAGCATAGGGGGATCCTACGAGCAGTACTTC. Protein product: CASIGGSYEQYF. The full variable domain, with the rest looked up from reference TRBV2 and TRBJ2-7, is EPEVTQTPSHQVTQMGQEVILRCVPISNHLYFYWYRQILGQKVEFLVSFYNNEISEKSEIFDDQFSVERPDGSNFTLKIRSTKLEDSAMYFCASIGGSYEQYFGPGTRLTVT.

This clonotype appeared a few times. The chain links TRBV27 to TRBJ2-7; D call uncertain. CDR1 and CDR2 (germline): MNHEY, SMNVEV (reference sequence). The V gene lost 3 bases and the J gene lost 2 bases, with 11 bases spanning the gap. There are 14 residues in the CDR3. The CDR3 DNA is TGTGCCAGCAGTTTGATAGCCTCGACCTACGAGCAGTACTTC. The encoded protein is CASSLIASTYEQYF.